Listed below are T cell receptor beta chains from one sample, sequenced in a study of T cells after yellow fever vaccination. TCRdb itself ran the 5' RACE reads through MiXCR, one entry per CDR3 protein. The profile shows about 340,000 distinct CDR3 sequences, around 3.9% of them singletons. The input for sequencing was PBMCs, taken 5 days after the yellow fever booster vaccination. Source of these receptors: a man between 18 and 35 years old who received the YFV17D yellow fever vaccine. Both conserved end residues are part of each CDR3. The D gene is left open where the match is weak. Clone size, where shown, is once, few, many, or a class for clones that have expanded.

>TRBV9|.|.|TRBJ1-1
CASSVAGANTEAFF
TGTGCCAGCAGCGTAGCAGGGGCGAACACTGAAGCTTTCTTT
>TRBV20-1|.|.|TRBJ1-1
CSARRSGGNTEAFF
TGCAGTGCGAGGCGGTCGGGGGGGAACACTGAAGCTTTCTTT
>TRBV7-2|.|.|TRBJ1-1
CASSQVGGYTEAFF
TGTGCCAGCAGCCAGGTGGGGGGGTACACTGAAGCTTTCTTT
>TRBV6-5|many|.|TRBJ1-3
CASRAGIRGNTIYF
TGTGCCAGCAGGGCAGGAATAAGAGGAAACACCATATATTTT
>TRBV7-3|.|TRBD2|TRBJ2-1
CASSPTGGGYFHNEQFF
TGTGCCAGCAGCCCTACTGGCGGGGGGTACTTCCACAATGAGCAGTTCTTC
>TRBV29-1|.|TRBD1|TRBJ1-6
CSVRTGINSPLHF
TGCAGCGTCCGGACAGGGATTAATTCACCCCTCCACTTT
>TRBV7-2|few|TRBD2|TRBJ2-1
CASRSPITSGGTAYNEQFF
TGTGCCAGCAGGTCCCCCATCACTAGCGGGGGGACCGCTTACAATGAGCAGTTCTTC
>TRBV12-3/TRBV12-4|few|.|TRBJ1-2
CASSLYGDNYGYTF
TGTGCCAGCAGTTTATATGGGGACAACTATGGCTACACCTTC
>TRBV12-3/TRBV12-4|.|.|TRBJ1-5
CASSFGGGQFNQPQHF
TGTGCCAGCAGTTTCGGTGGTGGACAGTTCAATCAGCCCCAGCATTTT
>TRBV4-1|few|TRBD1|TRBJ2-3
CASSPRDRASDTQYF
TGCGCCAGCAGCCCCCGGGACAGGGCATCAGATACGCAGTATTTT
>TRBV4-2|.|.|TRBJ1-5
CASSHRAAGDDQPQHF
TGTGCCAGCAGCCACCGTGCGGCAGGGGATGATCAGCCCCAGCATTTT
>TRBV19|many|.|TRBJ1-1
CASRVEGRTEAFF
TGTGCCAGTAGGGTGGAGGGACGGACTGAAGCTTTCTTT
>TRBV20-1|few|TRBD1|TRBJ1-2
CSALGQGVLPNYGYTF
TGCAGTGCTCTGGGACAGGGTGTCCTTCCTAACTATGGCTACACCTTC
>TRBV12-3/TRBV12-4|few|.|TRBJ1-2
CASSPDRRANGYTF
TGTGCCAGCAGCCCCGACCGGCGCGCTAACGGCTACACCTTC
>TRBV20-1|many|.|TRBJ2-5
CSASGQETQYF
TGCAGTGCTAGCGGGCAAGAGACCCAGTACTTC
>TRBV4-2|many|.|TRBJ1-4
CASSQDLGETNEKLFF
TGTGCCAGCAGCCAAGATTTGGGGGAGACTAATGAAAAACTGTTTTTT
>TRBV3-1|few|.|TRBJ1-2
CASSQDNSPRGGYTF
TGTGCCAGCAGCCAAGACAACAGTCCCCGGGGTGGCTACACCTTC
>TRBV12-3/TRBV12-4|.|TRBD2|TRBJ2-6
CASSRGTSTSGANVLTF
TGTGCCAGCAGTCGCGGGACTAGCACTTCTGGGGCCAACGTCCTGACTTTC
>TRBV6-5|few|.|TRBJ1-5
CASSTGGGSNQPQHF
TGTGCCAGCAGCACCGGGGGGGGGAGCAATCAGCCCCAGCATTTT
>TRBV15|few|.|TRBJ2-2
CATSRDRSHGELFF
TGTGCCACCAGCAGAGATCGGAGTCACGGGGAGCTGTTTTTT
>TRBV5-1|many|TRBD1|TRBJ2-3
CASSFTGGASPDTQYF
TGCGCCAGCAGCTTCACAGGGGGCGCATCCCCAGATACGCAGTATTTT
>TRBV18|.|.|TRBJ1-6
CASSPGPGTILGSPLHF
TGTGCCAGCTCACCAGGCCCAGGGACAATCCTGGGTTCACCCCTCCACTTT
>TRBV6-5|many|.|TRBJ1-1
CASSTDPGAAEAFF
TGTGCCAGCAGCACCGACCCAGGGGCGGCTGAAGCTTTCTTT
>TRBV9|.|TRBD1|TRBJ1-5
CASSVGTGGFNQPQHF
TGTGCCAGCAGCGTTGGAACAGGGGGCTTCAATCAGCCCCAGCATTTT
>TRBV5-5|.|TRBD2|TRBJ2-2
CASSGLAGETGELFF
TGTGCCAGCAGCGGGCTCGCGGGGGAAACCGGGGAGCTGTTTTTT
>TRBV27|many|.|TRBJ1-1
CASSLQGITEAFF
TGTGCCAGCAGTTTACAGGGTATTACTGAAGCTTTCTTT
>TRBV5-5|many|.|TRBJ2-3
CASSLVQGQTDTQYF
TGTGCCAGCAGCTTGGTACAGGGTCAGACAGATACGCAGTATTTT
>TRBV4-3|many|.|TRBJ2-6
CASSQAARASGANVLTF
TGCGCCAGCAGCCAAGCCGCCAGGGCGTCTGGGGCCAACGTCCTGACTTTC
>TRBV5-4|few|.|TRBJ2-6
CAPGSGANVLTF
TGTGCCCCGGGCTCAGGGGCCAACGTCCTGACTTTC
>TRBV7-6|many|.|TRBJ1-4
CASSSVPAGIQTNEKLFF
TGTGCCAGCAGCTCCGTCCCAGCCGGGATCCAAACTAATGAAAAACTGTTTTTT
>TRBV30|few|.|TRBJ1-1
CAWSGVSINTEAFF
TGTGCCTGGAGTGGGGTCAGCATAAACACTGAAGCTTTCTTT
>TRBV5-1|.|.|TRBJ1-4
CASSLDRVNEKLFF
TGCGCCAGCAGCTTGGATCGGGTTAATGAAAAACTGTTTTTT
>TRBV20-1|.|TRBD1|TRBJ2-7
CSARKSGTGGHEQYF
TGCAGTGCTAGGAAATCCGGGACAGGGGGTCACGAGCAGTACTTC
>TRBV25-1|.|.|TRBJ1-3
CASSEYHLSGNTIYF
TGTGCCAGCAGTGAATATCATCTCTCTGGAAACACCATATATTTT
>TRBV18|.|.|TRBJ2-7
CASSPGPSKSYEQYF
TGTGCCAGCTCACCGGGACCCTCCAAGTCCTACGAGCAGTACTTC
>TRBV6-5|many|.|TRBJ2-7
CASRPSSSVRSYEQYF
TGTGCCAGCAGGCCATCATCTAGTGTTCGATCCTACGAGCAGTACTTC
>TRBV5-1|.|TRBD1|TRBJ2-7
CASSTTGSVSYEQYF
TGCGCCAGCAGCACGACAGGGTCCGTCTCCTACGAGCAGTACTTC
>TRBV4-2|many|.|TRBJ1-2
CASSRGRVVGYTF
TGTGCCAGCAGCCGCGGCAGGGTCGTTGGCTACACCTTC
>TRBV12-3/TRBV12-4|few|.|TRBJ1-5
CASSLMAGQPQHF
TGTGCCAGCAGTTTGATGGCGGGACAGCCCCAGCATTTT
>TRBV7-8|.|.|TRBJ2-3
CASSLGTSLDTQYF
TGTGCCAGCAGCTTAGGTACTAGCCTAGATACGCAGTATTTT
>TRBV20-1|many|.|TRBJ2-3
CSARDRGQPTDTQYF
TGCAGTGCTAGAGATCGGGGGCAGCCCACAGATACGCAGTATTTT
>TRBV28|few|.|TRBJ2-1
CASSPRTAGYNEQFF
TGTGCCAGCAGTCCGAGGACGGCGGGCTACAATGAGCAGTTCTTC
>TRBV4-2|few|.|TRBJ1-3
CASSQSAAGNTIYF
TGTGCCAGCAGCCAATCGGCAGCTGGAAACACCATATATTTT
>TRBV18|few|.|TRBJ1-4
CASSPTGLIEKLFF
TGTGCCAGCTCACCAACCGGCCTTATTGAAAAACTGTTTTTT
>TRBV6-5|.|TRBD1|TRBJ1-2
CASSYQRDSYGYTF
TGTGCCAGCAGTTACCAGCGGGACAGCTATGGCTACACCTTC
>TRBV6-1|few|.|TRBJ2-3
CASSDYGFRADTQYF
TGTGCCAGCAGTGATTATGGGTTTAGGGCAGATACGCAGTATTTT
>TRBV28|.|.|TRBJ1-1
CASSLLIALMGTEAFF
TGTGCCAGCAGTTTATTGATCGCCTTGATGGGCACTGAAGCTTTCTTT
>TRBV20-1|few|.|TRBJ2-2
CSGEDTGELFF
TGCAGTGGGGAAGACACCGGGGAGCTGTTTTTT
>TRBV25-1|few|TRBD1|TRBJ1-6
CASSESGQGDSPLHF
TGTGCCAGCAGTGAATCAGGACAGGGGGATTCACCCCTCCACTTT
>TRBV19|few|.|TRBJ1-2
CASRGVSTSRSGYTF
TGTGCCAGCCGCGGGGTGAGCACCTCAAGGTCGGGCTACACCTTC
>TRBV7-7|.|.|TRBJ2-2
CASSPGLTNTGELFF
TGTGCTAGCAGCCCGGGACTGACGAACACCGGGGAGCTGTTTTTT
>TRBV5-1|many|.|TRBJ1-3
CASSLPGSGNTIYF
TGCGCCAGCAGCTTGCCGGGATCTGGAAACACCATATATTTT
>TRBV7-9|many|.|TRBJ1-5
CASSLSGTRGGPQHF
TGTGCCAGCAGCTTATCGGGGACCCGGGGCGGGCCCCAGCATTTT
>TRBV18|.|.|TRBJ2-7
CASSPQLEQYF
TGTGCCAGCTCACCCCAACTCGAGCAGTACTTC